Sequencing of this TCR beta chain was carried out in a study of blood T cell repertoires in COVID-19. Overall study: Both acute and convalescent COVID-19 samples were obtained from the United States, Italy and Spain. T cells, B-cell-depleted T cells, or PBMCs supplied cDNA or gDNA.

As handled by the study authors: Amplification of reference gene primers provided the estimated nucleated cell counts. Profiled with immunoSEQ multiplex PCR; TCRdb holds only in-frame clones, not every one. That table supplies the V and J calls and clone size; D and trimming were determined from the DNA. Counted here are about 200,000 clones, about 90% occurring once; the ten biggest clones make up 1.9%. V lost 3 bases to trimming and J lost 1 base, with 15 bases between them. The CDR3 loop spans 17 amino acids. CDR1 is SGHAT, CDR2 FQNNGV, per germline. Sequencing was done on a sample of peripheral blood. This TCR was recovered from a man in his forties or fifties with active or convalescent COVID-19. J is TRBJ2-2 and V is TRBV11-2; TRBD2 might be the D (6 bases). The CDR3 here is CASSLGFGGLNTGELFF. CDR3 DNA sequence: TGTGCCAGCAGCTTGGGCTTCGGGGGATTGAACACCGGGGAGCTGTTTTTT.